Below, one T cell receptor beta chain is given with its context. Its antigen remains unidentified. The data were taken from a study of CD8+ T cells in alopecia areata. General study results and limits: Higher clonality than in normal scalp was seen in lesional scalp, especially alopecia totalis/universalis. Patients displayed less clarity in TCR sharing than mice, a finding possibly related to HLA.

TCR sequencing used cDNA made by reverse transcription of extracted RNA. Only in-frame clones appear in the TCRdb table, and some are missing; sequencing was by immunoSEQ multiplex PCR. Among under 300,000 clones listed, around two thirds were seen once. Trimming removed 0 bases from V and 7 bases from J, with 13 bases in between. Germline assignment: CDR1 GTSNPN and CDR2 SVGIG (reference sequence). This CDR3 is 15 amino acids long. The sequences come from CD4+ T cells sorted from blood, collected at week 0. The chain joins TRBV30 to TRBJ1-6; unclear D gene. The TCR comes from a human donor with alopecia areata. CDR3 in DNA: TGTGCCTGGAGTGTACGAAACGGACTAAATTCACCCCTCCACTTT. Its translation: CAWSVRNGLNSPLHF.